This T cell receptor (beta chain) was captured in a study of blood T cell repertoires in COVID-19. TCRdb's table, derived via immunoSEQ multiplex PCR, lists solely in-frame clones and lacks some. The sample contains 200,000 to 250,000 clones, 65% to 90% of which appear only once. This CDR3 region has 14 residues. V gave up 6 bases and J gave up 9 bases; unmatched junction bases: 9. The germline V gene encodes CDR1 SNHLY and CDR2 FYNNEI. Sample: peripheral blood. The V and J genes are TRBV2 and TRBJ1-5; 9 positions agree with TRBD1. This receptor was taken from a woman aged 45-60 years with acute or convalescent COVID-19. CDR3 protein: CASRKGQGDPPQHF. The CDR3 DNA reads TGTGCCAGCAGGAAGGGACAGGGAGATCCGCCCCAGCATTTT.